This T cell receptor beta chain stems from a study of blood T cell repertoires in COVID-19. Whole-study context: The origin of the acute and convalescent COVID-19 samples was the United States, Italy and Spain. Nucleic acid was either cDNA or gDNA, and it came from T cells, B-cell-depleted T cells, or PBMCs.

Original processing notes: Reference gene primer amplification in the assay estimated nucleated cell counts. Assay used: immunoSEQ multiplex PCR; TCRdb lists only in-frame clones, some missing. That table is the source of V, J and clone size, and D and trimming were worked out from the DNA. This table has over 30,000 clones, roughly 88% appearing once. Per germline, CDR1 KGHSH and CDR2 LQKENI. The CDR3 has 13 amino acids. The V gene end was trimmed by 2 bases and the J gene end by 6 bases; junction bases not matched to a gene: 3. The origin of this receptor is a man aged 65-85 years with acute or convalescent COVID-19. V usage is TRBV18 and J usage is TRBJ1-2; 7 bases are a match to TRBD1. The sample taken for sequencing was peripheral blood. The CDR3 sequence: CASSPSGGNGYTF. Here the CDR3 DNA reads TGTGCCAGCTCACCATCAGGGGGAAATGGCTACACCTTC.